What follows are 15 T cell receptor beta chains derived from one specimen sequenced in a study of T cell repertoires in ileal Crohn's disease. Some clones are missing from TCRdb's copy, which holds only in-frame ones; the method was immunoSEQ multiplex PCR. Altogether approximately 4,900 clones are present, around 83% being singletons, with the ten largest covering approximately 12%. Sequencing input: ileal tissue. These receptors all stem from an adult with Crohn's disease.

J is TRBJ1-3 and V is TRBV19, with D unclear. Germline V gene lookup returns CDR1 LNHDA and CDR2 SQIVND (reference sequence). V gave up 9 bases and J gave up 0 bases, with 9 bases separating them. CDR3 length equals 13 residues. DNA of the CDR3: TGTGCCAGCTCGACAACCTCTGGAAACACCATATATTTT. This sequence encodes CASSTTSGNTIYF.

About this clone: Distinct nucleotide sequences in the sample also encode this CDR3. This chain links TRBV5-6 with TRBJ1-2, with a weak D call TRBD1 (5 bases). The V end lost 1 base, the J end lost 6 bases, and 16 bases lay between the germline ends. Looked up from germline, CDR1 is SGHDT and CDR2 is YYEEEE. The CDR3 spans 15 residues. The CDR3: CASSLLGQSRDGYTF. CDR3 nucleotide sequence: TGTGCCAGCAGCTTGTTGGGGCAGAGTCGGGATGGCTACACCTTC.

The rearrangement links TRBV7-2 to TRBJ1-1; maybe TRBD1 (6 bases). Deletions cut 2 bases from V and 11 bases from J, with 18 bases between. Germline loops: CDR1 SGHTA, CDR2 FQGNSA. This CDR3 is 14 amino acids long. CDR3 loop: CASSLHRQALVAFF. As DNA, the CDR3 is TGTGCCAGCAGCTTACACCGACAGGCCCTCGTGGCTTTCTTT.

CDR3 region: CASSEAPNSPLHF. The CDR3 nucleotides read TGTGCCAGCAGTGAAGCCCCAAATTCACCCCTCCACTTT. The rearrangement uses TRBV2 and TRBJ1-6; D ambiguous. The V gene lost 0 bases and the J gene lost 7 bases, with 4 bases spanning the gap. The germline CDR1 and CDR2 sequences are SNHLY and FYNNEI. This CDR3 spans 13 amino acids. The full variable domain, in which reference TRBV2 and TRBJ1-6 provide the parts outside the CDR3, is EPEVTQTPSHQVTQMGQEVILRCVPISNHLYFYWYRQILGQKVEFLVSFYNNEISEKSEIFDDQFSVERPDGSNFTLKIRSTKLEDSAMYFCASSEAPNSPLHFGNGTRLTVT.

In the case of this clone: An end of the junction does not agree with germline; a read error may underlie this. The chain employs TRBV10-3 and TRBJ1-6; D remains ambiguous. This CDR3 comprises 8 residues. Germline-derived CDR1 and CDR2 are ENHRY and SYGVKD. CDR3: CAISEGDF. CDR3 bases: TGTGCCATCAGTGAAGGAGATTTT.

The CDR3 loop reads CASSAGTGAADTQYF. CDR3 DNA: TGTGCCAGCAGCGCAGGGACAGGGGCGGCAGATACGCAGTATTTT. The genes are TRBV6-4 and TRBJ2-3; 10 positions agree with TRBD1. V lost 6 bases, J lost 4 bases, and 7 bases stayed unmatched. Germline CDR1 and CDR2: MRHNA and SNTAGT. This CDR3 has 15 amino acids.

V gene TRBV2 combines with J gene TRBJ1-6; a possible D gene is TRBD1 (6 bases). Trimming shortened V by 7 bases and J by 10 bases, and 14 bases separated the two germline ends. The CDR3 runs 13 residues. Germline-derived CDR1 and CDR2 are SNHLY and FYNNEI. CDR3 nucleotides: TGTGCCAGCAAGGGGCAGGGGTACTCACCCCTCCACTTT. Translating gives CASKGQGYSPLHF.

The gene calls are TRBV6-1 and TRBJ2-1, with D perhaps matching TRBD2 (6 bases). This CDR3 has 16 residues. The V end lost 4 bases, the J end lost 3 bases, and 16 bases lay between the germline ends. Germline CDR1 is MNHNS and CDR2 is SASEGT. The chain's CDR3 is CASSVQAGRHYNEQFF. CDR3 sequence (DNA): TGTGCCAGCAGTGTCCAGGCAGGGAGGCACTACAATGAGCAGTTCTTC.

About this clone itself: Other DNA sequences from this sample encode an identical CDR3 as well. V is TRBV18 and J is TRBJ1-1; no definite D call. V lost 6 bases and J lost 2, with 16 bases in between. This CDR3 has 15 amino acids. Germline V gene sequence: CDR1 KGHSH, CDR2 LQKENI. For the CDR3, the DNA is TGTGCCAGCTCGCCCTTGGGGAGCGCTAACACTGAAGCTTTCTTT. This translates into CASSPLGSANTEAFF.

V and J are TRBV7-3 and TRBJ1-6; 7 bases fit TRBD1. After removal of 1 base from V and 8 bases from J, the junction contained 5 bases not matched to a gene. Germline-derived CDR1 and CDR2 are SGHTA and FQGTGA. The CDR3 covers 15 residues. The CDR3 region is CASSLNGQGDSPLHF. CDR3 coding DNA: TGTGCCAGCAGCTTAAATGGGCAGGGGGATTCACCCCTCCACTTT.

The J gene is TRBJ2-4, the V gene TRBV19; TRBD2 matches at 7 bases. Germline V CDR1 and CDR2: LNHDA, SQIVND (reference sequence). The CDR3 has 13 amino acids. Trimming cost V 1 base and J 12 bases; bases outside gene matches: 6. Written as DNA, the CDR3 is TGTGCCAGTAGTATAGCTAGCGGAGGAGATCAGTACTTC. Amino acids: CASSIASGGDQYF.

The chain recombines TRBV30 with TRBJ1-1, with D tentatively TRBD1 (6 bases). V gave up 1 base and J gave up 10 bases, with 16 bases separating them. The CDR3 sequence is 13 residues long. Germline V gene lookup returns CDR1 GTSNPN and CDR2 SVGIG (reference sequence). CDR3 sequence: CAWSALTGLGAFF. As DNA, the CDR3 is TGTGCCTGGAGTGCCCTAACAGGGCTCGGAGCTTTCTTT.

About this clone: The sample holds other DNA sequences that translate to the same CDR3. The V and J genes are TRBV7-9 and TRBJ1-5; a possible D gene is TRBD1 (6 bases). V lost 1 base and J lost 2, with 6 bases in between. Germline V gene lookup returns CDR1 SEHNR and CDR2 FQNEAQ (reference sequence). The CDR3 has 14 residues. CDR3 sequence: CASSLGQGNQPQHF. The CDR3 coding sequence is TGTGCCAGCAGCTTAGGACAGGGCAATCAGCCCCAGCATTTT.

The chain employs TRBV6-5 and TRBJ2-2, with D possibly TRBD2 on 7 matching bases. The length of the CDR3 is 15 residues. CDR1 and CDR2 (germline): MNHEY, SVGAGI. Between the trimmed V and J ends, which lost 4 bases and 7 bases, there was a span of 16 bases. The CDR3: CASSSGGAGNGELFF. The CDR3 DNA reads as TGTGCCAGCAGTTCTGGGGGGGCAGGCAACGGGGAGCTGTTTTTT.

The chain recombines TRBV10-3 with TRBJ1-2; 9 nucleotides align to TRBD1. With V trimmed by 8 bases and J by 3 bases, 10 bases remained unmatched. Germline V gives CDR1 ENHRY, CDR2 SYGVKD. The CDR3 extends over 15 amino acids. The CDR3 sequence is CAILEGDRADYGYTF. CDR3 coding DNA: TGTGCCATCTTGGAGGGGGACAGGGCGGACTATGGCTACACCTTC.